This TCR beta chain is from a study of blood T cell repertoires in COVID-19. Study in general: Some COVID-19 samples were acute and others convalescent; all came from the United States, Italy and Spain. Sources were T cells, B-cell-depleted T cells, or PBMCs; the material itself was cDNA or gDNA.

The CDR3 is made up of 14 amino acids. The ends lost 3 bases at V and 4 bases at J; junction bases unmatched: 2. Per germline, CDR1 SGHRS and CDR2 YFSETQ. Authors' methods: Estimates of nucleated cell counts were drawn from the amplification of reference gene primers. Assay: immunoSEQ multiplex PCR; the TCRdb copy retains only in-frame clones and omits some. V, J and clone size reflect that table, while D and trimming were determined from the DNA. This sample has 110,000 to 150,000 clones, with 84% found just once. This TCR was sampled from a human donor in a cohort sampled during active COVID-19. This chain links TRBV5-1 with TRBJ1-2, with TRBD1 matching over 11 bases. Sequencing was done on a sample of peripheral blood. In DNA form, the CDR3 reads TGCGCCAGCAGCTCCGGGACAGGGGGCTATGGCTACACCTTC. Its translation: CASSSGTGGYGYTF.